These 21 T cell receptor beta chains came from one sample sequenced in a study of T cell responses to AZD1222 COVID-19 vaccine. Assay used: immunoSEQ multiplex PCR; TCRdb lists only in-frame clones, some missing. The sample contains more than 75,000 clones, roughly 90% of which appear only once. This sample comprised peripheral blood, obtained 28 days after the second AZD1222 dose. The receptors derive from an adult who received the AZD1222 COVID-19 vaccine.

The rearrangement uses TRBV10-3 and TRBJ1-2; no firm D call. Germline assignment: CDR1 ENHRY and CDR2 SYGVKD. CDR3 length: 12 residues. Trimming left V 2 bases short and J 6 bases short, with 7 bases between. In DNA form, the CDR3 reads TGTGCCATCAGTGAGACAGTCAATGGCTACACCTTC. The encoded protein is CAISETVNGYTF.

The rearrangement uses TRBV19 and TRBJ2-5; 9 bases are shared with TRBD2. Per germline, CDR1 LNHDA and CDR2 SQIVND (reference sequence). The V and J ends lost 4 bases and 4 bases, in that order; junction bases with no gene match: 7. CDR3 length equals 15 residues. CDR3 region: CASSKITSGPETQYF. The CDR3 region has the DNA TGTGCCAGTAGTAAAATAACTAGCGGGCCAGAGACCCAGTACTTC. Full variable domain (outside the CDR3, taken from reference TRBV19 and TRBJ2-5): DGGITQSPKYLFRKEGQNVTLSCEQNLNHDAMYWYRQDPGQGLRLIYYSQIVNDFQKGDIAEGYSVSREKKESFPLTVTSAQKNPTAFYLCASSKITSGPETQYFGPGTRLLVL.

The chain combines TRBV10-3 with TRBJ1-1; 9 positions agree with TRBD1. Looked up from germline, CDR1 is ENHRY and CDR2 is SYGVKD. With V trimmed by 7 bases and J by 5 bases, 5 bases remained unmatched. This CDR3 contains 13 residues. The CDR3 loop reads CAINRDRVTEAFF. Written as DNA, the CDR3 is TGTGCCATCAACCGGGACAGGGTTACTGAAGCTTTCTTT.

This clone was seen only once. The chain carries TRBV9 and TRBJ2-3; 7 bases align to TRBD2. Germline V gene data show CDR1 as SGDLS and CDR2 as YYNGEE. This CDR3 comprises 16 residues. J gave up 4 bases and V 3 bases, and 11 bases lay outside the gene matches. The CDR3 coding sequence is TGTGCCAGCAGCGCCGAGCGGGGTGCGGGCGCAGATACGCAGTATTTT. Translating gives CASSAERGAGADTQYF.

The sample holds a few counts of this clone. The genes are TRBV28 and TRBJ1-5, with D possibly TRBD1 on 6 matching bases. There are 16 residues in the CDR3. V shed 1 base and J shed 7 bases, with 17 bases lying between them. CDR1 and CDR2 (germline): MDHEN, SYDVKM. CDR3 protein: CASSLYSRTVVQPQHF. The CDR3 coding sequence is TGTGCCAGCAGTTTATATTCGAGGACAGTAGTCCAGCCCCAGCATTTT.

This rearrangement joins TRBV20-1 to TRBJ1-2; the D is unclear. Trimming pared 5 bases from V and 10 bases from J, leaving 8 bases between. Germline V gene sequence: CDR1 DFQATT, CDR2 SNEGSKA (reference sequence). The CDR3 consists of 9 residues. The CDR3 reads CSAPSAYTF. As DNA, the CDR3 is TGCAGTGCTCCCTCCGCCTACACCTTC.

The rearrangement links TRBV11-2 to TRBJ1-1, with D perhaps matching TRBD1 (5 bases). CDR3 length: 16 residues. CDR1 is SGHAT, CDR2 FQNNGV, per germline. V was trimmed by 6 bases and J by 5 bases, leaving 22 bases between them. The CDR3 spells CASRHAGGVTWTEAFF. In DNA, the CDR3 is TGTGCCAGCAGGCACGCCGGGGGAGTGACTTGGACTGAAGCTTTCTTT.

CDR3 nucleotides: TGTGCCAGCAGCTTTAGGACAGGGTGGCCTGAGCAGTTCTTC. It specifies CASSFRTGWPEQFF. V and J are TRBV5-4 and TRBJ2-1; the match to TRBD1 covers 8 bases. The germline gives CDR1 SGHNT, CDR2 YYREEE (reference sequence). The CDR3 sequence is 14 residues long. The V segment lost 2 bases and the J segment 9 bases; nucleotides outside the gene matches: 7. Together with reference TRBV5-4 and TRBJ2-1, the CDR3 gives the full variable domain: ETGVTQSPTHLIKTRGQQVTLRCSSQSGHNTVSWYQQALGQGPQFIFQYYREEENGRGNFPPRFSGLQFPNYSSELNVNALELDDSALYLCASSFRTGWPEQFFGPGTRLTVL.

This chain links TRBV14 with TRBJ2-7; TRBD1 matches 11 bases. In germline, CDR1 is SGHDN, CDR2 FVKESK. Trimming cost V 4 bases and J 5 bases; bases outside gene matches: 7. This CDR3 comprises 15 residues. CDR3 amino acids: CASSRTGGGTDEQYF. CDR3 nucleotide sequence: TGTGCCAGCAGCCGGACAGGGGGCGGTACGGACGAGCAGTACTTC.

The chain carries TRBV7-3 and TRBJ2-1; D is undetermined. The CDR3 is 13 residues long. Trimming cost V 0 bases and J 7 bases, with 7 bases left between them. Germline V lookup: CDR1 SGHTA, CDR2 FQGTGA. CDR3 DNA sequence: TGTGCCAGCAGCTTAACACGGTCGAATGAGCAGTTCTTC. It codes for CASSLTRSNEQFF.

The table lists this clone with a few counts. The chain is built from TRBV30 and TRBJ2-5; D is perhaps TRBD1 or TRBD2 (5 bases each). V shed 2 bases and J shed 1 base, with 11 bases lying between them. Germline loops: CDR1 GTSNPN, CDR2 SVGIG (reference sequence). This CDR3 is built from 14 residues. The DNA of the CDR3 is TGTGCCTGGAGTCCGGGGCCAGCCCAAGAGACCCAGTACTTC. Encoded protein: CAWSPGPAQETQYF.

This sequence joins TRBV30 and TRBJ2-3, with D perhaps TRBD2 (5 bases). V dropped 0 bases and J dropped 4 bases, with 14 bases sitting between them. CDR1 and CDR2 (germline): GTSNPN, SVGIG (reference sequence). The length of the CDR3 is 15 residues. The CDR3 sequence: CAWSVKTTLPDTQYF. In DNA, the CDR3 is TGTGCCTGGAGTGTAAAGACTACACTCCCAGATACGCAGTATTTT.

CDR3 sequence: CASSKGVGRANEKLFF. CDR3 sequence (DNA): TGTGCCAGCAGCAAAGGAGTTGGCAGGGCTAATGAAAAACTGTTTTTT. The chain combines TRBV21-1 with TRBJ1-4; the table's D call TRBD1 went unverified against the DNA. TRBV21-1 is termed a pseudogene. This CDR3 has 16 amino acids.

The chain employs TRBV7-2 and TRBJ1-1; D unresolved. The CDR3 totals 14 residues. Trimming removed 4 bases at V and 0 bases at J, with 9 bases between. Germline CDR1 is SGHTA and CDR2 is FQGNSA. In nucleotides, the CDR3 is TGTGCCAGCAGCTCGGGTCTCGTGAACACTGAAGCTTTCTTT. Encoded protein: CASSSGLVNTEAFF.

This chain connects TRBV19 to TRBJ2-1; the match to TRBD2 covers 7 bases. Germline V lookup: CDR1 LNHDA, CDR2 SQIVND (reference sequence). V dropped 3 bases and J dropped 3; count of bases not matched to a gene: 5. The CDR3 consists of 15 residues. Written as DNA, the CDR3 is TGTGCCAGTAGTATGCTAGCGGAGATCTACAATGAGCAGTTCTTC. This encodes CASSMLAEIYNEQFF. Together with reference TRBV19 and TRBJ2-1, the CDR3 gives the full variable domain: DGGITQSPKYLFRKEGQNVTLSCEQNLNHDAMYWYRQDPGQGLRLIYYSQIVNDFQKGDIAEGYSVSREKKESFPLTVTSAQKNPTAFYLCASSMLAEIYNEQFFGPGTRLTVL.

The genes are TRBV27 and TRBJ1-2, with 8 bases that match TRBD1. J was trimmed by 7 bases and V by 3 bases; bases with no gene match: 7. Germline V lookup: CDR1 MNHEY, CDR2 SMNVEV (reference sequence). CDR3 size: 14 residues. Here the CDR3 DNA reads TGTGCCAGCAGTTTCCGAAGGACAGGGATTGGCTACACCTTC. Translation gives CASSFRRTGIGYTF.

The chain has TRBV4-1 and TRBJ2-1, with 11 bases matching TRBD2. The length of the CDR3 is 16 residues. V dropped 4 bases and J dropped 5; count of bases not matched to a gene: 7. CDR1 is MGHRA, CDR2 YSYEKL, per germline. CDR3 amino acids: CASSRTGTSGNNEQFF. The CDR3 coding sequence is TGCGCCAGCAGCCGAACCGGGACTAGCGGTAACAATGAGCAGTTCTTC.

V is TRBV24-1 and J is TRBJ2-1, with D uncertain. The CDR3 loop spans 13 amino acids. CDR1 is KGHDR, CDR2 SFDVKD, per germline. The V end lost 0 bases, the J end lost 7 bases, and 6 bases lay between the germline ends. Here the CDR3 reads CATSDLIGNEQFF. The CDR3 region has the DNA TGTGCCACCAGTGATTTGATAGGGAATGAGCAGTTCTTC.

This rearrangement joins TRBV6-5 to TRBJ2-7; D perhaps matches TRBD1 (6 bases). The CDR3 length is 15 residues. CDR1 is MNHEY, CDR2 SVGAGI, per germline. V lost 2 bases and J lost 5, with 16 bases in between. The CDR3 reads CASSYDWGRGNEQYF. For the CDR3, the DNA is TGTGCCAGCAGTTACGATTGGGGGCGCGGAAACGAGCAGTACTTC.

CDR3 bases: TGCGCCAGCAGCTTATGGGGGAACACCGGGGAGCTGTTTTTT. Amino acid sequence: CASSLWGNTGELFF. The V gene is TRBV5-1, the J gene TRBJ2-2; D ambiguous. This CDR3 has 14 amino acids. V was trimmed by 2 bases and J by 1 base, leaving 6 bases between them. Germline loops: CDR1 SGHRS, CDR2 YFSETQ.

The chain links TRBV30 to TRBJ1-4; D might be TRBD1 (5 bases). Germline CDR1 reads GTSNPN; CDR2 reads SVGIG (reference sequence). Trimming took 4 bases from V and 7 from J, leaving 19 bases between them. This CDR3 has 15 residues. The CDR3 DNA reads as TGTGCCTGGACCGTCGCGGGGACCGAGACTGAAAAACTGTTTTTT. Protein sequence: CAWTVAGTETEKLFF.